What follows are 24 T cell receptor beta chains derived from one specimen sequenced in a study of T cell responses to AZD1222 COVID-19 vaccine. Here immunoSEQ multiplex PCR was the method, and the copy in TCRdb shows in-frame clones only, minus some. This sample has approximately 100,000 clones; 80% to 90% occur once, and the top ten carry 20%. Here the sequenced sample was peripheral blood, taken on day 0 of AZD1222 vaccination. Receptor source: an adult in good health.

This sequence joins TRBV5-3 and TRBJ2-1; 9 bases map to TRBD1. TRBV5-3 is noted as an ORF with a role that remains uncertain. The junction had 20 bases not matched to a gene; V was cut back by 4 bases and J by 3 bases. CDR3 length: 20 amino acids. This CDR3 is CARSPEQGATHRYHYNEQFF. The CDR3 DNA follows: TGTGCCAGAAGCCCTGAACAGGGGGCCACCCACCGTTATCACTACAATGAGCAGTTCTTC.

This clone has only one observation. The chain joins TRBV10-3 to TRBJ1-1; D gene uncertain. V dropped 0 bases and J dropped 1 base, with 9 bases sitting between them. CDR1 is ENHRY and CDR2 is SYGVKD in the germline V gene. The CDR3 covers 15 residues. CDR3 sequence: CAISESAVQNTEAFF. CDR3 sequence (DNA): TGTGCCATCAGTGAGTCTGCGGTTCAGAACACTGAAGCTTTCTTT.

The V call is TRBV12-3 or TRBV12-4, the J call TRBJ1-1; D is undetermined. V lost 8 bases and J 3 bases, leaving 13 bases between the germline ends. The CDR3 is 13 amino acids. DNA for the CDR3: TGTGCCAGCGGTCCCACTCCGCACACTGAAGCTTTCTTT. It translates to CASGPTPHTEAFF.

The chain joins TRBV29-1 to TRBJ2-3; unclear D gene. CDR1 SQVTM and CDR2 ANQGSEA come from the germline V gene. The CDR3 is made up of 11 amino acids. The ends were cut back, 7 bases at V and 3 bases at J, with 8 bases in the middle. The CDR3 DNA reads as TGCAGCGCGGCCAGAACAGATACGCAGTATTTT. This gives the protein CSAARTDTQYF.

V and J are TRBV6-5 and TRBJ1-5; D call uncertain. This CDR3 has 15 residues. V gave up 6 bases and J gave up 3 bases, with 15 bases separating them. Germline CDR1 MNHEY, CDR2 SVGAGI. CDR3 coding DNA: TGTGCCAGCAGGAGAACTGGGCTAGCCAATCAGCCCCAGCATTTT. As protein: CASRRTGLANQPQHF.

J is TRBJ1-3 and V is TRBV16; D is uncertain. The CDR3 sequence is 15 residues long. Between the trimmed V and J ends, which lost 0 bases and 0 bases, there was a span of 6 bases. In germline, CDR1 is KGHSY, CDR2 FQNENV. For the CDR3, the DNA is TGTGCCAGCAGCCAATCGGTACGCTCTGGAAACACCATATATTTT. Translation: CASSQSVRSGNTIYF.

V is TRBV2 and J is TRBJ2-2; maybe TRBD2 (6 bases). The germline CDR1 and CDR2 sequences are SNHLY and FYNNEI. This CDR3 region has 15 residues. Trimming shortened V by 6 bases and J by 1 base, and 12 bases separated the two germline ends. CDR3 coding DNA: TGTGCCAGCAGCGAGGGACTCCTGAACACCGGGGAGCTGTTTTTT. This codes for CASSEGLLNTGELFF.

By proportion, this clone is medium-sized. The rearrangement uses TRBV27 and TRBJ2-4, with D unresolved. In germline, CDR1 is MNHEY, CDR2 SMNVEV (reference sequence). This CDR3 contains 14 residues. V was clipped by 4 bases and J by 0 bases, with 7 bases between them. CDR3 residues: CASSSTGAKNIQYF. The CDR3, as DNA: TGTGCCAGCAGTTCGACGGGAGCCAAAAACATTCAGTACTTC.

This clone was seen a few times. The chain combines TRBV5-1 with TRBJ1-1; D unresolved. V was cut by 0 bases and J by 1 base, with 4 bases left in between. The CDR3 runs to 13 residues. The germline CDR1 and CDR2 sequences are SGHRS and YFSETQ. The CDR3 sequence: CASSLDRNTEAFF. As DNA, the CDR3 is TGCGCCAGCAGCTTGGACAGGAACACTGAAGCTTTCTTT.

The DNA of the CDR3 is TGTGCCAGCAGCTTCAAGACAGCTAGCTCCTATAATTCACCCCTCCACTTT. Translated, it gives CASSFKTASSYNSPLHF. The chain uses TRBV7-8 and TRBJ1-6; D may be TRBD1 (5 bases). This CDR3 region has 17 residues. CDR1 and CDR2 from the germline V gene are SGHVS and FQNEAQ. V was trimmed by 3 bases and J by 0 bases, leaving 12 bases between them.

The V call is TRBV28, the J call TRBJ1-6; D is ambiguous. Trimming shortened V by 2 bases and J by 9 bases, and 2 bases separated the two germline ends. Germline values: CDR1 MDHEN, CDR2 SYDVKM. The CDR3 consists of 11 residues. CDR3 coding DNA: TGTGCCAGCAGTTTAAGTTCACCCCTCCACTTT. Residues: CASSLSSPLHF.

The genes are TRBV27 and TRBJ1-6; possible D gene TRBD1, 6 bases. Germline CDR1 and CDR2: MNHEY and SMNVEV (reference sequence). This CDR3 comprises 16 residues. Trimming left V 2 bases short and J 7 bases short, with 15 bases between. In DNA form, the CDR3 reads TGTGCCAGCAGTTTAGGGGGGCGCCAGGGGAATTCACCCCTCCACTTT. Protein: CASSLGGRQGNSPLHF.

A note on this clone: At one of its ends the junction is not consistent with the germline gene, which may arise from a read error. V gene TRBV7-7 combines with J gene TRBJ1-4; possibly TRBD1 for D (6 bases). The germline V gene encodes CDR1 SSHAT and CDR2 FNYEAQ (reference sequence). The CDR3 length is 16 residues. The CDR3 nucleotides read TGTGCTAGCAGCTTAGGAAAACAGGGAGGAAATGAAAAACTGTTTTTT. Amino acid sequence: CASSLGKQGGNEKLFF. Drawing the rest from reference TRBV7-7 and TRBJ1-4, the complete variable domain is GAGVSQSPRYKVTKRGQDVTLRCDPISSHATLYWYQQALGQGPEFLTYFNYEAQPDKSGLPSDRFSAERPEGSISTLTIQRTEQRDSAMYRCASSLGKQGGNEKLFFGSGTQLSVL.

V is TRBV6-2 or TRBV6-3 and J is TRBJ2-1; 11 bases match TRBD2. Germline V lookup: CDR1 MNHEY, CDR2 SVGEGT. Trimming removed 4 bases from V and 1 base from J; junction bases left unmatched: 3. CDR3 length: 16 residues. CDR3 nucleotide sequence: TGTGCCAGCAGTTCGGGACTAGCGGAGTCCTACAATGAGCAGTTCTTC. It is translated as CASSSGLAESYNEQFF.

This chain connects TRBV25-1 to TRBJ1-1; TRBD1 is a possible D gene (6 bases). Trimming removed 3 bases from V and 0 bases from J, with 11 bases in between. This CDR3 comprises 15 residues. The germline gives CDR1 MGHDK, CDR2 SYGVNS. The CDR3: CASSEQDRMNTEAFF. In nucleotides, the CDR3 is TGTGCCAGCAGTGAGCAAGACAGGATGAACACTGAAGCTTTCTTT.

V is TRBV19 and J is TRBJ2-1, with D unclear. The germline CDR1 and CDR2 sequences are LNHDA and SQIVND (reference sequence). The CDR3 loop spans 14 amino acids. The V end lost 7 bases, the J end lost 1 base, and 11 bases lay between the germline ends. Here the CDR3 DNA reads TGTGCCAGTACCTCGACGGTGTCCTACAATGAGCAGTTCTTC. Amino acid sequence: CASTSTVSYNEQFF.

The chain is built from TRBV25-1 and TRBJ1-1; D ambiguous. From germline, CDR1 is MGHDK and CDR2 SYGVNS. The CDR3 consists of 14 residues. This CDR3 is CASSAGLMNTEAFF. The CDR3 DNA reads TGTGCTTCAAGCGCGGGCCTTATGAACACTGAAGCTTTCTTT. Combining the CDR3 with reference TRBV25-1 and TRBJ1-1 gives the whole variable domain EADIYQTPRYLVIGTGKKITLECSQTMGHDKMYWYQQDPGMELHLIHYSYGVNSTEKGDLSSESTVSRIRTEHFPLTLESARPSHTSQYLCASSAGLMNTEAFFGQGTRLTVV.

This clone was detected a few times. This chain uses TRBV12-5 with TRBJ2-3; tentative D call: TRBD1 (5 bases). Trimming took 4 bases from V and 4 from J, leaving 18 bases between them. CDR3 length equals 16 residues. Germline V lookup: CDR1 LGHNT, CDR2 FRNRAP. The CDR3 coding sequence is TGTGCTAGTGGTTACGCTTGGGGCGATAAGGCAGATACGCAGTATTTT. The encoded protein is CASGYAWGDKADTQYF. The full variable domain, in which reference TRBV12-5 and TRBJ2-3 provide the parts outside the CDR3, is DARVTQTPRHKVTEMGQEVTMRCQPILGHNTVFWYRQTMMQGLELLAYFRNRAPLDDSGMPKDRFSAEMPDATLATLKIQPSEPRDSAVYFCASGYAWGDKADTQYFGPGTRLTVL.

The genes are TRBV6-5 and TRBJ2-7; D gene uncertain. V gave up 4 bases and J gave up 2 bases, with 9 bases separating them. This CDR3 region has 13 residues. Germline CDR1 reads MNHEY; CDR2 reads SVGAGI. CDR3 loop: CASSSERTYEQYF. DNA of the CDR3: TGTGCCAGCAGTTCCGAACGTACCTACGAGCAGTACTTC.

The sample holds one count of this clone. The rearrangement links TRBV28 to TRBJ1-5, with D perhaps TRBD1 (5 bases). This CDR3 has 15 residues. Germline CDR1 MDHEN, CDR2 SYDVKM. V was pared by 6 bases and J by 2 bases, with 14 bases between. CDR3 in DNA: TGTGCCAGCAGCCGGCAGGGCCTTGGCAATCAGCCCCAGCATTTT. This sequence encodes CASSRQGLGNQPQHF. The full variable domain, rest sourced from reference TRBV28 and TRBJ1-5, is DVKVTQSSRYLVKRTGEKVFLECVQDMDHENMFWYRQDPGLGLRLIYFSYDVKMKEKGDIPEGYSVSREKKERFSLILESASTNQTSMYLCASSRQGLGNQPQHFGDGTRLSIL.

Here the CDR3 DNA reads TGTGCCAGCAAAGACTGGTACGAGCAGTACTTC. This encodes CASKDWYEQYF. The chain recombines TRBV2 with TRBJ2-7; D is unresolved. Germline V lookup: CDR1 SNHLY, CDR2 FYNNEI. V was clipped by 7 bases and J by 4 bases, with 8 bases between them. This CDR3 spans 11 amino acids.

The V call is TRBV28, the J call TRBJ1-2; possible D gene TRBD1, 5 bases. The V end was cut by 3 bases, the J end by 7 bases, with 18 bases between. This CDR3 region has 15 residues. Germline lookup yields CDR1 MDHEN and CDR2 SYDVKM. CDR3 sequence (DNA): TGTGCCAGCAGTTTTGGCGGGACCCAGCCCCTTGGCTACACCTTC. Encoded protein: CASSFGGTQPLGYTF.

The chain employs TRBV9 and TRBJ1-4; 7 bases are shared with TRBD1. V was pared by 0 bases and J by 7 bases, with 6 bases of the junction left unmatched. CDR3 size: 15 residues. Germline V gene data show CDR1 as SGDLS and CDR2 as YYNGEE. CDR3 protein: CASSVGRSGGEKLFF. As DNA, the CDR3 is TGTGCCAGCAGCGTAGGAAGGTCAGGGGGTGAAAAACTGTTTTTT.

The J gene is TRBJ2-5, the V gene TRBV15; the D is unclear. With 5 bases removed from V and 0 bases from J, the gap between germline ends came to 10 bases. The germline V gene encodes CDR1 LNHNV and CDR2 YYDKDF (reference sequence). The CDR3 loop spans 14 amino acids. The CDR3 loop is CATSYPADQETQYF. The CDR3 DNA reads TGTGCCACCAGCTATCCGGCCGACCAAGAGACCCAGTACTTC.